This TCR beta chain appears in the sequencing data of a study of blood T cell repertoires in COVID-19. V gave up 0 bases and J gave up 11 bases, with 16 bases separating them. Germline V gene data show CDR1 as LGHDT and CDR2 as YNNKEL (reference sequence). This CDR3 has 14 residues. This table comes from immunoSEQ multiplex PCR, and its TCRdb copy is limited to in-frame clones, with some not included. The sample gives roughly 180,000 clones, approximately 84% of which show up once; under 6% is in the top ten. This rearrangement joins TRBV3-1 (or the pseudogene TRBV3-2) to TRBJ1-1; TRBD1 is a possible D gene (6 bases). Sequenced material: peripheral blood. The origin of this receptor is a woman between 50 and 59 years old with COVID-19, enrolled during active disease. As DNA, the CDR3 is TGTGCCAGCAGCCAAGATGTTGCAGGGGCTCGTGCTTTCTTT. Amino acids: CASSQDVAGARAFF.